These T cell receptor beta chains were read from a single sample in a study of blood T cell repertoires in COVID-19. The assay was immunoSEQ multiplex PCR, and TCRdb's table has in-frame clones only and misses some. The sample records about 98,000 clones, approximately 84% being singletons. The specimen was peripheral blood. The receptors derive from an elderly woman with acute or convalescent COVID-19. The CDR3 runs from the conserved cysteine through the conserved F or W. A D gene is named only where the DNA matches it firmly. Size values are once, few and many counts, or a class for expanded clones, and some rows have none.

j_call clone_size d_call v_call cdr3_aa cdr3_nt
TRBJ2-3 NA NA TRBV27 CASSLSAPGISTDTQYF TGTGCCAGCAGTTTATCGGCACCGGGAATTAGCACAGATACGCAGTATTTT
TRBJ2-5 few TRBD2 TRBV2 CAKGTSGGSQYF TGTGCCAAGGGGACTAGCGGGGGCTCACAGTACTTC
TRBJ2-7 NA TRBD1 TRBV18 CASSPVRGQGISKQYF TGTGCCAGCTCCCCGGTGCGGGGACAGGGGATATCTAAGCAGTACTTC
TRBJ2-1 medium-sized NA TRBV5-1 CASMQGGYDNEQFF TGCGCCAGCATGCAGGGGGGATACGACAATGAGCAGTTCTTC
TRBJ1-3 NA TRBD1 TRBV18 CASSEQGDSGNTIYF TGTGCCAGCTCAGAACAGGGGGACTCTGGAAACACCATATATTTT
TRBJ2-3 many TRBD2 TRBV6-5 CASRTTSGGADTQYF TGTGCCAGCAGGACGACTAGCGGGGGGGCGGATACGCAGTATTTT
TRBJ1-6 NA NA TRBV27 CASSPLNSPLHF TGTGCCAGCAGTCCCCTCAATTCACCCCTCCACTTT
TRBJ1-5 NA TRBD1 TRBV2 CASSAGGFGHQPQHF TGTGCCAGCAGTGCAGGGGGGTTCGGTCATCAGCCCCAGCATTTT
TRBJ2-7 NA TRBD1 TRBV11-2 CASSSLRDRSYEQYF TGTGCCAGCAGCTCTCTCCGGGACAGGTCCTACGAGCAGTACTTC
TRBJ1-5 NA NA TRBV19 CASSIDDRRNQPQHF TGTGCCAGTAGTATAGACGACAGACGCAATCAGCCCCAGCATTTT
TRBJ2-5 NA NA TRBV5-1 CASSLPLGAGRETQYF TGCGCCAGCAGCTTGCCCCTTGGTGCGGGGCGAGAGACCCAGTACTTC
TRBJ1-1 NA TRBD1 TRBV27 CASSLAGQDIPEAFF TGTGCCAGCAGTTTAGCGGGACAGGATATTCCTGAAGCTTTCTTT
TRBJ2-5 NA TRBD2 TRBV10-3 CAISDQRGVETQYF TGTGCCATCAGTGACCAGCGGGGAGTGGAGACCCAGTACTTC
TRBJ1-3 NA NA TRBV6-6 CASTLTARAPGNTIYF TGTGCCAGCACTCTGACAGCTAGGGCTCCTGGAAACACCATATATTTT
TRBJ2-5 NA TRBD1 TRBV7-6 CASRDSLPGGFGETQYF TGTGCCAGCAGGGACTCACTTCCAGGGGGCTTCGGGGAGACCCAGTACTTC
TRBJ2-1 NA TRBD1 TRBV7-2 CASSSWTGLYNEQFF TGTGCCAGCAGCTCTTGGACAGGACTTTACAATGAGCAGTTCTTC
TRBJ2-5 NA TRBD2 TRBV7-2 CASSLSSGGGQETQYF TGTGCCAGCAGCTTAAGTAGCGGGGGGGGCCAAGAGACCCAGTACTTC
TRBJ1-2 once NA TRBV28 CASSLASSYTF TGTGCCAGCAGTTTGGCCAGTAGCTACACCTTC
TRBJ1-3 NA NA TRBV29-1 CSVKQFSGNTIYF TGCAGCGTCAAACAGTTCTCTGGAAACACCATATATTTT
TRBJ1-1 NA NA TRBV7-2 CASSWTVNTEAFF TGTGCCAGCAGCTGGACAGTAAACACTGAAGCTTTCTTT
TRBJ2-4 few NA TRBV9 CASSTRQEGNIQYF TGTGCCAGCAGCACCCGACAGGAAGGGAACATTCAGTACTTC
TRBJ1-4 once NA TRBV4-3 CASSQDRRATNEKLFF TGCGCCAGCAGCCAAGATAGGAGGGCAACTAATGAAAAACTGTTTTTT
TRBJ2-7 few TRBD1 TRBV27 CASSTGTASYEQYF TGTGCCAGCAGTACCGGGACAGCCTCCTACGAGCAGTACTTC
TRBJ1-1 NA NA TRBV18 CASSPPQGKPEAFF TGTGCCAGCTCACCACCCCAGGGGAAACCTGAAGCTTTCTTT
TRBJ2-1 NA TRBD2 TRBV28 CASSSGLAGGYNEQFF TGTGCCAGCAGTTCCGGACTAGCGGGGGGTTACAATGAGCAGTTCTTC
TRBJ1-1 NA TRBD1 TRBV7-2 CASSPQGASTEAFF TGTGCCAGCAGCCCACAGGGGGCGAGCACTGAAGCTTTCTTT
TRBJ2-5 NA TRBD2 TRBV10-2 CASSGTSGGAGETQYF TGCGCCAGCAGTGGGACTAGCGGGGGGGCCGGGGAGACCCAGTACTTC
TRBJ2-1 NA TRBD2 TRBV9 CASSVVLAGGGEQFF TGTGCCAGCAGCGTAGTGCTAGCGGGGGGCGGTGAGCAGTTCTTC
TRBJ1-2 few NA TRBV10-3 CAISDGSLDSVLGGYTF TGTGCCATCAGTGACGGGTCGCTAGACAGTGTCCTCGGAGGCTACACCTTC
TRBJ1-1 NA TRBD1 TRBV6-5 CASTQGTANTEAFF TGTGCCAGCACCCAGGGGACAGCTAACACTGAAGCTTTCTTT
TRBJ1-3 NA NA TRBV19 CASTPLGSSGNTIYF TGTGCCAGTACCCCCCTGGGGAGCTCTGGAAACACCATATATTTT
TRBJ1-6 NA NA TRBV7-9 CASSPQLLTPLHF TGTGCCAGCAGCCCACAGCTCCTCACGCCCCTCCACTTT